Below are 20 T cell receptor beta chains sequenced from a single sample in a study of cytomegalovirus exposure and HLA in healthy donors. In the PCR, 60 Vbeta and 13 Jbeta primers were used. Sequencing was performed with immunoSEQ multiplex PCR; in TCRdb, only in-frame clones are kept and a portion is missing. There are about 100,000 clones in the sample; 75% to 85% occur only once, and 4% lies in the top ten. Specimen: PBMCs. The source is a woman aged 50 to 65 in good health and CMV-seropositive.

This chain joins TRBV5-6 and TRBJ1-2, with D possibly matching TRBD1 (5 bases). Trimming took off 1 base at V and 4 bases at J, with 17 bases between the two ends. Per the germline V gene, CDR1 is SGHDT and CDR2 is YYEEEE. CDR3 length: 16 residues. The CDR3 here is CASSLIGTHAIYGYTF. DNA of the CDR3: TGTGCCAGCAGCTTGATCGGGACTCATGCCATCTATGGCTACACCTTC. Full variable domain (outside the CDR3, taken from reference TRBV5-6 and TRBJ1-2): DAGVTQSPTHLIKTRGQQVTLRCSPKSGHDTVSWYQQALGQGPQFIFQYYEEEERQRGNFPDRFSGHQFPNYSSELNVNALLLGDSALYLCASSLIGTHAIYGYTFGSGTRLTVV.

The chain employs TRBV10-2 and TRBJ2-7, with 9 positions matching TRBD1. V lost 4 bases and J lost 2; bases outside the gene matches: 3. This CDR3 has 14 amino acids. Looked up from germline, CDR1 is WSHSY and CDR2 is SAAADI. CDR3 nucleotides: TGCGCCAGCAGTGCAGGACAGGGGACCTACGAGCAGTACTTC. Translation gives CASSAGQGTYEQYF.

This rearrangement joins TRBV6-5 to TRBJ2-7; a weak D match, TRBD2 (5 bases). V lost 2 bases and J 1 base, leaving 9 bases between the germline ends. The CDR3 extends over 14 amino acids. Germline CDR1 MNHEY, CDR2 SVGAGI. The CDR3 DNA sequence: TGTGCCAGCAGTTACGCCGAGCGGTCCTACGAGCAGTACTTC. Protein product: CASSYAERSYEQYF.

This clone was seen just once. The rearrangement joins TRBV11-2 to TRBJ2-5, with a tentative D call TRBD2 (5 bases). Trimming took 5 bases from V and 5 from J, leaving 12 bases between them. Looked up from germline, CDR1 is SGHAT and CDR2 is FQNNGV. The CDR3 sequence is 13 residues long. CDR3 sequence reads: CASSPLRGETQYF. CDR3 nucleotides: TGTGCCAGCAGCCCACTTCGGGGTGAGACCCAGTACTTC.

This clone was counted once. The chain is built from TRBV6-6 and TRBJ1-4, with a weak D call TRBD1 (5 bases). V lost 6 bases and J 5 bases, leaving 10 bases between the germline ends. This CDR3 has 13 amino acids. Germline assignment: CDR1 MNHNY and CDR2 SVGAGI (reference sequence). This CDR3 is CASRLYRNEKLFF. The CDR3 DNA sequence: TGTGCCAGCAGACTGTACAGGAATGAAAAACTGTTTTTT.

This clone was counted a few times. Different DNA sequences within this sample yield the same CDR3. The gene calls are TRBV19 and TRBJ1-1, with no clear D. Germline assignment: CDR1 LNHDA and CDR2 SQIVND (reference sequence). V lost 6 bases and J lost 1, with 9 bases in between. This CDR3 has 13 residues. The CDR3 sequence is CASSPPGNTEAFF. In DNA, the CDR3 is TGTGCCAGTAGCCCTCCGGGGAACACTGAAGCTTTCTTT.

This clone has just a few counts. The chain recombines TRBV29-1 with TRBJ1-3; D perhaps matches TRBD1 (6 bases). The germline V gene has CDR1 SQVTM and CDR2 ANQGSEA. There are 14 residues in the CDR3. V gave up 5 bases and J gave up 0 bases, with 11 bases separating them. The CDR3 coding sequence is TGCAGCGTTTACGACAGGTACTCTGGAAACACCATATATTTT. Amino acids: CSVYDRYSGNTIYF.

This clone is a singleton in its sample. An end of the junction does not agree with germline; a read error may underlie this. V usage is TRBV4-1 and J usage is TRBJ2-7; a possible D gene is TRBD1 (5 bases). Germline CDR1 MGHRA, CDR2 YSYEKL. The CDR3 spans 13 residues. For the CDR3, the DNA is TGCGCCAGCGGCCACGACAGTGGTTACGAGCAGTACTTC. It yields the protein CASGHDSGYEQYF.

In its sample, this clone was seen a few times. The chain recombines TRBV7-6 with TRBJ2-1, with a possible D match to TRBD1 (6 bases). The length of the CDR3 is 13 residues. Looked up from germline, CDR1 is SGHVS and CDR2 is FNYEAQ. V was shortened by 4 bases and J by 8 bases, with 12 bases between the two germline ends. Here the CDR3 reads CASSSIQGDEQFF. DNA of the CDR3: TGTGCCAGCAGCTCCATACAGGGAGATGAGCAGTTCTTC.

The rearrangement uses TRBV2 and TRBJ2-2; D is uncertain. The CDR3 is 13 residues long. Per germline, CDR1 SNHLY and CDR2 FYNNEI. The ends were cut back, 4 bases at V and 4 bases at J, with 7 bases in the middle. The CDR3 region is CASSARSTGELFF. CDR3 DNA sequence: TGTGCCAGCAGTGCCCGGAGCACCGGGGAGCTGTTTTTT. Full variable domain (missing parts from reference TRBV2 and TRBJ2-2): EPEVTQTPSHQVTQMGQEVILRCVPISNHLYFYWYRQILGQKVEFLVSFYNNEISEKSEIFDDQFSVERPDGSNFTLKIRSTKLEDSAMYFCASSARSTGELFFGEGSRLTVL.

J is TRBJ2-3 and V is TRBV5-1; TRBD1 might be the D (5 bases). CDR3 length: 14 amino acids. The germline V gene has CDR1 SGHRS and CDR2 YFSETQ. Trimming cost V 4 bases and J 6 bases, with 15 bases left between them. CDR3 bases: TGCGCCAGCAGCACCGGAACTCAGGGCGATACGCAGTATTTT. Translation gives CASSTGTQGDTQYF.

The chain joins TRBV9 to TRBJ1-2; 7 bases line up with TRBD1. This CDR3 comprises 15 residues. The junction had 13 bases not matched to a gene; V was cut back by 3 bases and J by 8 bases. Germline CDR1 SGDLS, CDR2 YYNGEE. CDR3 amino acids: CASSAHTDRLRGYTF. The CDR3 DNA sequence: TGTGCCAGCAGCGCCCATACGGACAGGCTTAGGGGCTACACCTTC.

The chain is built from TRBV11-3 and TRBJ2-7, with 10 bases matching TRBD2. Germline assignment: CDR1 SGHNT and CDR2 YENEEA. The V and J ends lost 2 bases and 5 bases, in that order; junction bases with no gene match: 3. This CDR3 is built from 14 residues. CDR3 residues: CASSLSGRGDEQYF. The CDR3 DNA follows: TGTGCCAGCAGCTTAAGCGGGAGGGGGGACGAGCAGTACTTC.

The chain's CDR3 is CASSSQGASYEQYF. In nucleotides, the CDR3 is TGTGCCAGCAGTTCACAGGGGGCCTCCTACGAGCAGTACTTC. This sequence joins TRBV27 and TRBJ2-7, with 9 bases lining up with TRBD1. The CDR3 runs 14 residues. Germline values: CDR1 MNHEY, CDR2 SMNVEV (reference sequence). J gave up 0 bases and V 4 bases, and 1 base lay outside the gene matches.

The chain joins TRBV6-5 to TRBJ1-5, with a possible D match to TRBD1 (6 bases). This CDR3 is 15 amino acids long. The germline V gene encodes CDR1 MNHEY and CDR2 SVGAGI. The germline V and J ends were trimmed by 5 bases and 8 bases, with 19 bases remaining between them. The CDR3 region is CASSPRQARYEPQHF. The CDR3 DNA reads as TGTGCCAGCAGTCCGCGACAGGCCCGTTATGAGCCCCAGCATTTT.

V is TRBV4-2 and J is TRBJ1-5; 8 bases map to TRBD1. The CDR3 covers 15 residues. The V and J ends lost 1 base and 1 base, in that order; junction bases with no gene match: 0. CDR1 and CDR2 (germline): LGHNA, YNFKEQ. This CDR3 reads CASSQGQGSNQPQHF. CDR3 bases: TGTGCCAGCAGCCAAGGACAGGGGAGCAATCAGCCCCAGCATTTT.

The chain has TRBV6-6 and TRBJ1-1, with a weak D call TRBD1 (5 bases). This CDR3 contains 15 residues. Between the trimmed V and J ends, which lost 2 bases and 4 bases, there was a span of 14 bases. Germline V gene data show CDR1 as MNHNY and CDR2 as SVGAGI (reference sequence). The CDR3 region has the DNA TGTGCCAGCAGTTACACCCAGGGAAGAACCACTGAAGCTTTCTTT. As protein: CASSYTQGRTTEAFF.

This chain uses TRBV5-1 with TRBJ2-1; 9 nucleotides agree with TRBD1. The CDR3 has 16 residues. Trimming cost V 1 base and J 5 bases; bases outside gene matches: 7. Germline V gene data show CDR1 as SGHRS and CDR2 as YFSETQ. CDR3 region: CASSLTRDRVDNEQFF. The CDR3 DNA sequence: TGCGCCAGCAGCTTGACCCGGGACAGGGTGGACAATGAGCAGTTCTTC.

The chain has TRBV10-1 and TRBJ2-7, with D maybe TRBD2 (5 bases). This CDR3 is 14 amino acids long. V lost 3 bases to trimming and J lost 4 bases, with 13 bases between them. Germline loops: CDR1 WNHNN, CDR2 SYGVQD (reference sequence). The CDR3 nucleotides are TGCGCCAGCAGTGACAGGAGGTTCCCTTACGAGCAGTACTTC. Its protein is CASSDRRFPYEQYF.

The chain is built from TRBV27 and TRBJ2-3; TRBD2 aligns across 10 bases. After removal of 4 bases from V and 6 bases from J, the junction contained 13 bases not matched to a gene. The CDR3 runs 17 residues. Germline CDR1 and CDR2: MNHEY and SMNVEV (reference sequence). The CDR3 is CASSSSGREEVGDTQYF. The CDR3 bases are TGTGCCAGCAGTTCCAGCGGGAGGGAGGAAGTCGGTGATACGCAGTATTTT.